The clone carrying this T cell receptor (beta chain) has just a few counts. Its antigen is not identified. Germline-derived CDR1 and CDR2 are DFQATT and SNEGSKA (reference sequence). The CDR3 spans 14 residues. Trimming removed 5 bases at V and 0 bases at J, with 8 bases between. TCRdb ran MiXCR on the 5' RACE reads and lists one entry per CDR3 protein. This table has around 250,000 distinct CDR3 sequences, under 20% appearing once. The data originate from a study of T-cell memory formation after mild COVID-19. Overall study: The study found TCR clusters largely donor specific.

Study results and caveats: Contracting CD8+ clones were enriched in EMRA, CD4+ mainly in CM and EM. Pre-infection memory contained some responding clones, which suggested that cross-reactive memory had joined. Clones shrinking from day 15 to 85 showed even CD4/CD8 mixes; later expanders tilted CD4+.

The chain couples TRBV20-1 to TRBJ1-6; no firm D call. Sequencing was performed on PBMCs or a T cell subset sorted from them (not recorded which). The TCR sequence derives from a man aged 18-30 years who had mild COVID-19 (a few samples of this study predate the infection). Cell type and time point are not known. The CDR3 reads CSAPRSSYNSPLHF. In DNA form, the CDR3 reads TGCAGTGCTCCCCGGAGCTCCTATAATTCACCCCTCCACTTT.